The source of this T cell receptor (beta chain) is a study of human T cells and chemical hapten exposure. Attachment of unique molecular identifiers to individual cDNA molecules was performed in the library. TCRdb called the RACE reads again in MiXCR, with one record for every CDR3 protein. The sample shows about 68,000 distinct CDR3 sequences, roughly 11% of them seen only once. Germline assignment: CDR1 SGDLS and CDR2 YYNGEE. The CDR3 is made up of 13 amino acids. V was cut by 1 base and J by 9 bases, with 12 bases left in between. The time point was: pre-sensitization, week 0. Treatment given: therapeutic diphenylcyclopropenone sensitization with weekly scalp DPC. This clonotype occurred a few times.

J is TRBJ2-3 and V is TRBV9; D not resolved. The sample was whole blood, taken in connection with sensitization to the hapten diphenylcyclopropenone (DPC). The clonotype comes from a woman aged 45-60 years with alopecia areata. Some clones in this sample may be carry-over from other donors' samples. The CDR3 coding sequence is TGTGCCAGCAGCGTACCCTTGTTGGGGACGCAGTATTTT. Protein: CASSVPLLGTQYF.